Each of the 10 T cell receptor beta chains below was sequenced from the same sample in a study of OX40 agonist ivuxolimab in advanced cancers. Profiled with immunoSEQ multiplex PCR; TCRdb holds only in-frame clones, not every one. This table has around 34,000 clones, roughly nine tenths appearing once. Sequenced here: CD4+ or CD8+ T cells sorted from blood, sampled in a trial of the OX40 agonist ivuxolimab. These receptors all stem from an adult with an advanced solid tumor such as melanoma, head and neck, liver or kidney cancer.

The gene calls are TRBV4-2 and TRBJ2-2; 9 bases map to TRBD2. CDR1 is LGHNA and CDR2 is YNFKEQ in the germline V gene. This CDR3 spans 15 amino acids. V trimming: 5 bases; J trimming: 6 bases; junction bases outside the gene matches: 7. CDR3 residues: CASSAGTSMAGELFF. The CDR3 DNA is TGTGCCAGCAGCGCCGGGACTAGCATGGCCGGGGAGCTGTTTTTT.

The chain uses TRBV6-5 and TRBJ2-3; D uncertain. The V and J ends lost 1 base and 2 bases respectively, with 7 bases between them. Looked up from germline, CDR1 is MNHEY and CDR2 is SVGAGI. CDR3 length: 14 residues. The CDR3 DNA reads TGTGCCAGCAGTTACTTACACAACACAGATACGCAGTATTTT. It translates to CASSYLHNTDTQYF.

This rearrangement joins TRBV14 to TRBJ2-3; 7 bases match TRBD2. Per germline, CDR1 SGHDN and CDR2 FVKESK. This CDR3 has 14 residues. The V segment lost 0 bases and the J segment 6 bases; nucleotides outside the gene matches: 3. CDR3 coding DNA: TGTGCCAGCAGCCAAGACGCGGGAGCGGATACGCAGTATTTT. Translated, it gives CASSQDAGADTQYF.

This sequence joins TRBV2 and TRBJ1-3; maybe TRBD1 (5 bases). Germline V gene data show CDR1 as SNHLY and CDR2 as FYNNEI. The length of the CDR3 is 16 residues. V was pared by 5 bases and J by 0 bases, with 14 bases between. CDR3: CASSRTGPGSGNTIYF. CDR3 coding DNA: TGTGCCAGCAGTCGAACAGGCCCCGGCTCTGGAAACACCATATATTTT.

The chain recombines TRBV9 with TRBJ2-2, with D possibly being TRBD2 (6 bases). CDR3 length: 15 amino acids. CDR1 and CDR2 (germline): SGDLS, YYNGEE. V dropped 2 bases and J dropped 8 bases, with 16 bases sitting between them. Here the CDR3 reads CASSVTRETRGELFF. The CDR3 DNA follows: TGTGCCAGCAGCGTGACTAGGGAGACCAGAGGGGAGCTGTTTTTT.

The chain carries TRBV10-3 and TRBJ2-7, with 9 nucleotides matching TRBD1. The germline V gene encodes CDR1 ENHRY and CDR2 SYGVKD. V lost 2 bases and J lost 2; bases outside the gene matches: 4. The CDR3 has 15 amino acids. The CDR3 DNA follows: TGTGCCATCAGTGAGGAACAGGGGGCGACCTACGAGCAGTACTTC. It yields the protein CAISEEQGATYEQYF.

The chain has TRBV19 and TRBJ1-1; the D gene is possibly TRBD1 (5 bases). Trimming removed 4 bases from V and 1 base from J, with 7 bases in between. This CDR3 has 13 residues. Germline CDR1 LNHDA, CDR2 SQIVND (reference sequence). The DNA for the CDR3 is TGTGCCAGTAGTAACGGGGCGAACACTGAAGCTTTCTTT. Translation gives CASSNGANTEAFF.

This clone was counted a few times. The chain employs TRBV4-2 and TRBJ2-7; D call uncertain. The length of the CDR3 is 12 residues. In germline, CDR1 is LGHNA, CDR2 YNFKEQ. V dropped 2 bases and J dropped 3 bases, with 5 bases sitting between them. The DNA of the CDR3 is TGTGCCAGCAGCCAAAACTACTACGAGCAGTACTTC. Translated: CASSQNYYEQYF.

V is TRBV14 and J is TRBJ1-3; D gene unclear. This CDR3 is built from 14 residues. Germline CDR1 SGHDN, CDR2 FVKESK. Trimming took 6 bases from V and 0 from J, leaving 9 bases between them. The CDR3 here is CASRPPGSGNTIYF. In DNA, the CDR3 is TGTGCCAGCAGGCCCCCGGGCTCTGGAAACACCATATATTTT.

The chain links TRBV19 to TRBJ1-5, with 9 bases that match TRBD1. The germline V gene encodes CDR1 LNHDA and CDR2 SQIVND (reference sequence). V shed 6 bases, J shed 0 bases, and the junction held 9 bases outside the gene matches. This CDR3 region has 17 residues. CDR3 region: CASSITGGQYSNQPQHF. The CDR3 DNA is TGTGCCAGTAGCATCACAGGGGGCCAATATAGCAATCAGCCCCAGCATTTT.